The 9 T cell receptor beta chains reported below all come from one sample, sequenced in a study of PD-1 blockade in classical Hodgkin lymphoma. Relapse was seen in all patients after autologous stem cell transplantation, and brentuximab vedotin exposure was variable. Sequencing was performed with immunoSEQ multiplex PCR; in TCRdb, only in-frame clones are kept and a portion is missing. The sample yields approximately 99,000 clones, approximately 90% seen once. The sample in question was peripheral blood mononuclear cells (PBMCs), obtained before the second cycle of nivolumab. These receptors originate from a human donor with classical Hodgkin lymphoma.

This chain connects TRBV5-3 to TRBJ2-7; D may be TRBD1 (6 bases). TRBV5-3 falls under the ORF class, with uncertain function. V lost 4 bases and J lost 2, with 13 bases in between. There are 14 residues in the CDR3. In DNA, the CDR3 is TGTGCCAGAAGCAGATTCAGGGGCCCCTACGAGCAGTACTTC. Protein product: CARSRFRGPYEQYF.

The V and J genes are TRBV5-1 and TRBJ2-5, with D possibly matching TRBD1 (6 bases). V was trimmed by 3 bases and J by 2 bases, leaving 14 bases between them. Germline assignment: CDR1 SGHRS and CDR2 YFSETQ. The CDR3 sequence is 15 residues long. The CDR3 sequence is CASSSSWGRQETQYF. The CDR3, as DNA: TGCGCCAGCAGCTCGTCTTGGGGGCGGCAAGAGACCCAGTACTTC. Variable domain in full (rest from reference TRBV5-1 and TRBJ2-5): KAGVTQTPRYLIKTRGQQVTLSCSPISGHRSVSWYQQTPGQGLQFLFEYFSETQRNKGNFPGRFSGRQFSNSRSEMNVSTLELGDSALYLCASSSSWGRQETQYFGPGTRLLVL.

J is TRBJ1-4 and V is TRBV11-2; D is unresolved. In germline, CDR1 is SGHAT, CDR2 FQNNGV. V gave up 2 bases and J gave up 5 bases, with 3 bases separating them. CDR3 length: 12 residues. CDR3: CASSLLNEKLFF. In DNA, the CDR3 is TGTGCCAGCAGCTTATTAAATGAAAAACTGTTTTTT.

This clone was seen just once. CDR3 bases: TGTGCCAGCAGCCCAAGATCCGCCTACAATGAGCAGTTCTTC. Protein product: CASSPRSAYNEQFF. The chain has TRBV7-9 and TRBJ2-1; no clear D. CDR1 and CDR2 from the germline V gene are SEHNR and FQNEAQ (reference sequence). There are 14 residues in the CDR3. V was trimmed by 5 bases and J by 2 bases, leaving 10 bases between them. The whole variable domain, remainder taken from reference TRBV7-9 and TRBJ2-1, is DTGVSQNPRHKITKRGQNVTFRCDPISEHNRLYWYRQTLGQGPEFLTYFQNEAQLEKSRLLSDRFSAERPKGSFSTLEIQRTEQGDSAMYLCASSPRSAYNEQFFGPGTRLTVL.

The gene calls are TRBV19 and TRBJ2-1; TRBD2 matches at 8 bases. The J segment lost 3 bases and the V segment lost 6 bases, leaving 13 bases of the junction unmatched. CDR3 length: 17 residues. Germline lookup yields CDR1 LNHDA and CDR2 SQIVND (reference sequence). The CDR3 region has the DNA TGTGCCAGTAGCTGGACCTCTAGCGGGCCAAACTACAATGAGCAGTTCTTC. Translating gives CASSWTSSGPNYNEQFF. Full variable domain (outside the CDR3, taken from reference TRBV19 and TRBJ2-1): DGGITQSPKYLFRKEGQNVTLSCEQNLNHDAMYWYRQDPGQGLRLIYYSQIVNDFQKGDIAEGYSVSREKKESFPLTVTSAQKNPTAFYLCASSWTSSGPNYNEQFFGPGTRLTVL.

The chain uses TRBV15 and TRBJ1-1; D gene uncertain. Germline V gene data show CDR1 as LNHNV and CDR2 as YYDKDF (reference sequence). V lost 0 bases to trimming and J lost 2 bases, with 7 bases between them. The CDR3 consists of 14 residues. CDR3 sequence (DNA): TGTGCCACCAGCAGAGACTACAGCAACACTGAAGCTTTCTTT. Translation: CATSRDYSNTEAFF.

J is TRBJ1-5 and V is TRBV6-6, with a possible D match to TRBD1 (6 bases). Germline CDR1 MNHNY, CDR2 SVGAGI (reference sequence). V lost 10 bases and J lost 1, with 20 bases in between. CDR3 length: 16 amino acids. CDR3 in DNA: TGTGCCACCGGCGAATCCAGGGGAGGCAGCAATCAGCCCCAGCATTTT. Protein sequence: CATGESRGGSNQPQHF.

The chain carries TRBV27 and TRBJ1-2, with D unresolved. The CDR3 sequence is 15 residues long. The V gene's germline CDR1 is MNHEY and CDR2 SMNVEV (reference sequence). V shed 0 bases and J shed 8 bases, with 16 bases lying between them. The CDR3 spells CASSLSPREVWGYTF. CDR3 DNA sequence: TGTGCCAGCAGTTTATCCCCCCGGGAGGTATGGGGCTACACCTTC.

The CDR3 sequence is CASSLGAPGTGELFF. The CDR3 bases are TGCGCCAGCAGCCTGGGGGCGCCAGGGACCGGGGAGCTGTTTTTT. The chain carries TRBV5-1 and TRBJ2-2; D might be TRBD1 (6 bases). Germline V gives CDR1 SGHRS, CDR2 YFSETQ. Trimming removed 4 bases at V and 5 bases at J, with 15 bases between. The CDR3 totals 15 residues.